This is a list of T cell receptor beta chains from one sample in a study of CD8+CD57+ T cells in acquired aplastic anemia. TCRdb used MiXCR to reprocess the reads, holding one entry per CDR3 protein. Here the sample spans just over 450,000 distinct CDR3 sequences, roughly a third being singletons. Sequencing was done on a sample of sorted CD4+, CD8+, or CD8+CD57+ T cells (not recorded which) from PBMCs. The receptors were gathered from a human donor with aplastic anemia. The CDR3 runs from the conserved cysteine through the conserved F or W. The D gene is left open where the match is weak. Size is stated for part of the rows, as once, few or many counts, or as a class when the clone is expanded.

clone_size: NA
j_call: TRBJ2-1
d_call: NA
cdr3_length: 14
v_call: TRBV7-3
cdr3_aa: CASSLRGQGGEQFF
cdr3_nt: TGTGCCAGCAGCTTAAGGGGGCAGGGGGGTGAGCAGTTCTTC

clone_size: few
j_call: TRBJ1-6
d_call: NA
cdr3_length: 13
v_call: TRBV30
cdr3_aa: CAWSDGINSPLHF
cdr3_nt: TGTGCCTGGTCTGATGGGATTAATTCACCCCTCCACTTT

clone_size: NA
j_call: TRBJ2-7
d_call: TRBD1
cdr3_length: 16
v_call: TRBV5-1
cdr3_aa: CASSSSLGQGAVKQYF
cdr3_nt: TGCGCCAGCAGCTCCTCTTTAGGACAGGGGGCTGTCAAGCAGTACTTC

clone_size: few
j_call: TRBJ1-5
d_call: TRBD1
cdr3_length: 14
v_call: TRBV9
cdr3_aa: CASSLGTASEPQHF
cdr3_nt: TGTGCCAGCAGCCTTGGGACAGCTAGCGAGCCCCAGCATTTT

clone_size: many
j_call: TRBJ1-1
d_call: TRBD1
cdr3_length: 13
v_call: TRBV2
cdr3_aa: CASSPQGEGEAFF
cdr3_nt: TGTGCCAGCAGTCCACAGGGGGAGGGTGAAGCTTTCTTT

clone_size: NA
j_call: TRBJ2-5
d_call: TRBD1
cdr3_length: 14
v_call: TRBV20-1
cdr3_aa: CSARDPGGQETQYF
cdr3_nt: TGCAGTGCTAGAGATCCAGGGGGCCAAGAGACCCAGTACTTC

clone_size: many
j_call: TRBJ1-3
d_call: NA
cdr3_length: 16
v_call: TRBV29-1
cdr3_aa: CSVPLADASSGNTIYF
cdr3_nt: TGCAGCGTCCCCTTGGCGGACGCAAGCTCTGGAAACACCATATATTTT

clone_size: NA
j_call: TRBJ2-3
d_call: NA
cdr3_length: 14
v_call: TRBV7-3
cdr3_aa: CASSWETYTDTQYF
cdr3_nt: TGTGCCAGCAGCTGGGAGACCTACACAGATACGCAGTATTTT

clone_size: few
j_call: TRBJ2-7
d_call: NA
cdr3_length: 12
v_call: TRBV6-1
cdr3_aa: CASTGTLYEQYF
cdr3_nt: TGTGCCAGCACCGGGACTCTCTACGAGCAGTACTTC

clone_size: once
j_call: TRBJ1-3
d_call: NA
cdr3_length: 11
v_call: TRBV29-1
cdr3_aa: CSVAHLNTIYF
cdr3_nt: TGCAGCGTTGCCCACTTAAACACCATATATTTT

clone_size: few
j_call: TRBJ1-5
d_call: NA
cdr3_length: 16
v_call: TRBV20-1
cdr3_aa: CSAPAGIWRSNQPQHF
cdr3_nt: TGCAGTGCTCCTGCAGGGATTTGGAGGAGCAATCAGCCCCAGCATTTT

clone_size: many
j_call: TRBJ1-2
d_call: NA
cdr3_length: 15
v_call: TRBV20-1
cdr3_aa: CSAIPGLYQDYGYTF
cdr3_nt: TGCAGTGCTATCCCCGGTCTTTACCAGGACTATGGCTACACCTTC

clone_size: NA
j_call: TRBJ1-5
d_call: NA
cdr3_length: 12
v_call: TRBV19
cdr3_aa: CASSIGRSNEHF
cdr3_nt: TGTGCCAGTAGTATTGGCAGGAGCAACGAGCATTTT